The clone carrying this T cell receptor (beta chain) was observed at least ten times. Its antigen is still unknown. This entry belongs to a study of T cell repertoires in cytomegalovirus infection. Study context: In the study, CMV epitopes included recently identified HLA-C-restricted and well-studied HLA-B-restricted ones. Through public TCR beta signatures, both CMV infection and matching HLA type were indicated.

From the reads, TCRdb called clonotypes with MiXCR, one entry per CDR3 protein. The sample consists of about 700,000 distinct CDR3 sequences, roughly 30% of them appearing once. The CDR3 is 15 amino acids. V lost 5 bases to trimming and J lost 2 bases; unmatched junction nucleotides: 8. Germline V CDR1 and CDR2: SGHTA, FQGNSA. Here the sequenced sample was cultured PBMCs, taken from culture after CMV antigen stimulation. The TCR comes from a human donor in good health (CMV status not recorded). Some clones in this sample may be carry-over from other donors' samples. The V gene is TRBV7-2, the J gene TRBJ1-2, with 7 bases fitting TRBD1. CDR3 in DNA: TGTGCCAGCAGCCCCCCCGGGACAGCAAACTATGGCTACACCTTC. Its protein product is CASSPPGTANYGYTF.